The sequence of this T cell receptor (beta chain) was determined in a study of spatial heterogeneity in lung cancer. This clonotype was detected only a few times. Germline CDR1 is MNHEY and CDR2 is SMNVEV (reference sequence). The CDR3 is made up of 13 amino acids. Trimming pared 3 bases from V and 0 bases from J, leaving 3 bases between. TCRdb reanalysed the 5' RACE reads using MiXCR and keeps one entry per CDR3 protein. The table lists 17,000 or so distinct CDR3 sequences, 9.2% of them singletons. Time point meaning: blood at routine non-recurrence follow-up after resection. Sequenced here: PBMCs, sampled at follow-up. V usage is TRBV27 and J usage is TRBJ2-1; D uncertain. This clonotype was sampled from a male donor with early-stage non-small cell lung cancer. The CDR3 DNA reads TGTGCCAGCAGTTTTGACTCCTACAATGAGCAGTTCTTC. Its translation: CASSFDSYNEQFF.